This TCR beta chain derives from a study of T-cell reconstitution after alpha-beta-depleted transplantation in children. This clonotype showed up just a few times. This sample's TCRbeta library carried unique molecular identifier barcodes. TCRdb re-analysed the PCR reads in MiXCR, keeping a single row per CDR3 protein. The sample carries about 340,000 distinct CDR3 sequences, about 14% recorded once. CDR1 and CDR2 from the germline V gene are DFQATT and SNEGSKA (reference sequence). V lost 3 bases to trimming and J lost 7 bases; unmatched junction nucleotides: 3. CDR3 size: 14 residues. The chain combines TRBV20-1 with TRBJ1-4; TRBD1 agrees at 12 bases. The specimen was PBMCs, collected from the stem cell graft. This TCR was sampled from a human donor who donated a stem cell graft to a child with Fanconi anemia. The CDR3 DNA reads TGCAGTGCTAGGGGGGACAGGGGGCTTGAAAAACTGTTTTTT. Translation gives CSARGDRGLEKLFF.